The T cell receptor (beta chain) described here comes from a study of human thymus T cells. Study-wide findings and caveats: V and J genes seemed to be used with bias in thymic and blood repertoires. Related research found strongly overlapping thymic repertoires in unrelated individuals.

Corrective heart surgery yielded resections, and these provided the thymus tissue. Among the donors, all were healthy Finnish infants having corrective surgery for congenital heart defects. Libraries were prepared by immunoSEQ multiplex PCR; TCRdb keeps only in-frame clonotypes and omits some of them. The table lists some 120,000 clones, about 93% of them singletons, with less than 0.03% in the top ten. CDR1 and CDR2 (germline): MDHEN, SYDVKM. This CDR3 spans 13 amino acids. Trimming removed 2 bases at V and 5 bases at J, with 9 bases between. A remark on this clone: The antigen is not known.

The rearrangement links TRBV28 to TRBJ1-1; D gene ambiguous. The sequenced sample was thymus tissue. This TCR came from a boy in the first two years of life with a congenital heart defect but otherwise immunologically healthy. CDR3 in amino acids: CASSLSRGTEAFF. CDR3 DNA sequence: TGTGCCAGCAGTTTAAGCAGAGGGACTGAAGCTTTCTTT. The full variable domain, with the rest looked up from reference TRBV28 and TRBJ1-1, is DVKVTQSSRYLVKRTGEKVFLECVQDMDHENMFWYRQDPGLGLRLIYFSYDVKMKEKGDIPEGYSVSREKKERFSLILESASTNQTSMYLCASSLSRGTEAFFGQGTRLTVV.